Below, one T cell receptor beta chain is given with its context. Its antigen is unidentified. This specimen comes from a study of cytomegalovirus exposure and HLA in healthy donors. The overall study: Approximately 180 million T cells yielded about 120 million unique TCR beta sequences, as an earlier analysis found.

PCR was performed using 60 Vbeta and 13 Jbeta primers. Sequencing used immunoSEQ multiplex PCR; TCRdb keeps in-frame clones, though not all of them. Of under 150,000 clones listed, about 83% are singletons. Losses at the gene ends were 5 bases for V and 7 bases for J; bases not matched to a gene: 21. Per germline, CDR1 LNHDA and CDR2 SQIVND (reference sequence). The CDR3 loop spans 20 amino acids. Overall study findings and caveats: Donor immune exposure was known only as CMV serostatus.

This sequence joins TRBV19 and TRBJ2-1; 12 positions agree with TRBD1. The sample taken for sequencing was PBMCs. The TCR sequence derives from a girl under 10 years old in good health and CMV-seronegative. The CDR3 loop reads CASSPPPGTGGKEAQNEQFF. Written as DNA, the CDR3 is TGTGCCAGTAGTCCGCCGCCTGGGACAGGGGGCAAAGAGGCGCAGAATGAGCAGTTCTTC.